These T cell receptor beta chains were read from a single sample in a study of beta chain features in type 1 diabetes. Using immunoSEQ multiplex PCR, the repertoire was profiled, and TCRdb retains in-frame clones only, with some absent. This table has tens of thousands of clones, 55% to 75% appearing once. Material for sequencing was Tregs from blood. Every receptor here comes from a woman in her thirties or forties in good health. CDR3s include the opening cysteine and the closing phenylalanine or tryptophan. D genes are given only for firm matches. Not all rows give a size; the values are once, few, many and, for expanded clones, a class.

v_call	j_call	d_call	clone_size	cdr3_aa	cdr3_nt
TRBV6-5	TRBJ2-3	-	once	CASSYMVAGDTQYF	TGTGCCAGCAGCTACATGGTGGCGGGAGATACGCAGTATTTT
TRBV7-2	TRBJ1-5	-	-	CASSLAEVQPQHF	TGTGCCAGCAGCTTAGCGGAGGTGCAGCCCCAGCATTTT
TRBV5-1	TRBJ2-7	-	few	CASRYPGWKEQYF	TGCGCCAGCAGGTACCCAGGGTGGAAAGAGCAGTACTTC
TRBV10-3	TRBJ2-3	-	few	CAIRTGDTQYF	TGTGCCATCAGAACAGGGGATACGCAGTATTTT
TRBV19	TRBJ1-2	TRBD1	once	CASTMGQIYGYTF	TGTGCCAGTACCATGGGACAGATCTATGGCTACACCTTC
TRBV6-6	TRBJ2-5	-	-	CASSRIMAGRQETQYF	TGTGCCAGCAGCCGTATTATGGCGGGACGCCAAGAGACCCAGTACTTC
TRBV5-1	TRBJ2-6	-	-	CASSPTVPGANVLTF	TGCGCCAGCAGCCCAACAGTTCCTGGGGCCAACGTCCTGACTTTC
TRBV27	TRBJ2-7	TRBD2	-	CASSLGPLEASGGEGQGYEQYF	TGTGCCAGCAGTTTGGGCCCCCTCGAGGCTAGCGGGGGGGAAGGGCAAGGCTACGAGCAGTACTTC
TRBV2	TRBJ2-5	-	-	CASSDRQAPRSGYF	TGTGCCAGCAGTGATCGGCAGGCCCCCAGGTCAGGGTACTTC
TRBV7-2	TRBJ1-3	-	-	CASSLGSGPSSGNTIYF	TGTGCCAGCAGCTTAGGAAGCGGGCCGAGCTCTGGAAACACCATATATTTT
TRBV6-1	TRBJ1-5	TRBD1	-	CASSEGQTTYSNQPQHF	TGTGCCAGCAGTGAGGGACAGACTACATATAGCAATCAGCCCCAGCATTTT
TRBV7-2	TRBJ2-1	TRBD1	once	CASSFLTGGKGEQFF	TGTGCCAGCAGCTTTTTGACAGGGGGGAAGGGTGAGCAGTTCTTC
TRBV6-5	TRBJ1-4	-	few	CASSYTRAANEKLFF	TGTGCCAGCAGTTATACGAGGGCTGCTAATGAAAAACTGTTTTTT
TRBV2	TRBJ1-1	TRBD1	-	CASSKTGVNTEAFF	TGTGCCAGCAGTAAGACAGGGGTTAACACTGAAGCTTTCTTT
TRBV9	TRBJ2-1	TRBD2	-	CASSVRDYFNEQFF	TGTGCCAGCAGCGTACGGGACTACTTCAATGAGCAGTTCTTC
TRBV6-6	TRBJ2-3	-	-	CASSAGLSNTQYF	TGTGCCAGCAGTGCGGGACTTTCAAATACGCAGTATTTT
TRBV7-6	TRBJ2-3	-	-	CASSLLDTQYF	TGTGCCAGCAGCTTACTGGATACGCAGTATTTT
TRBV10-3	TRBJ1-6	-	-	CAISAGVGNSPLHF	TGTGCCATCAGTGCCGGCGTGGGCAATTCACCCCTCCACTTT
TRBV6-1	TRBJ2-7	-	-	CASNRGFHEQYF	TGTGCCAGCAATCGGGGGTTTCACGAGCAGTACTTC
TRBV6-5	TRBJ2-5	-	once	CASSYSKSGEKETQYF	TGTGCCAGCAGTTACTCGAAATCCGGAGAAAAGGAGACCCAGTACTTC
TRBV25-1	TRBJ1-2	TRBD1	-	CASRGQGSYYGYTF	TGTGCCAGCAGAGGACAGGGGTCTTACTATGGCTACACCTTC
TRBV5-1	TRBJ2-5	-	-	CASSLVEGEQYF	TGCGCCAGCAGCTTGGTAGAGGGAGAGCAGTACTTC
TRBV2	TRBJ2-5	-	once	CASSEMSEETQYF	TGTGCCAGCAGTGAAATGAGCGAAGAGACCCAGTACTTC
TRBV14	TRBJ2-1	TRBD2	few	CASSPTSGGAHRNEQFF	TGTGCCAGCAGCCCAACATCCGGGGGGGCCCACCGCAATGAGCAGTTCTTC
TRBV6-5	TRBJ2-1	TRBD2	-	CASSPGLALGEQFF	TGTGCCAGCAGCCCGGGACTAGCATTGGGTGAGCAGTTCTTC
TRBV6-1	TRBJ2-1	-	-	CASSRTDGTLDEQFF	TGTGCCAGCAGCCGGACAGATGGGACCTTGGATGAGCAGTTCTTC
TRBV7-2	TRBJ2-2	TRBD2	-	CASSLGLAGSGELFF	TGTGCCAGCAGTCTCGGACTAGCGGGGTCCGGGGAGCTGTTTTTT
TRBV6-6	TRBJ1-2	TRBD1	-	CASRGQGYYGYTF	TGTGCCAGCAGGGGACAGGGCTACTATGGCTACACCTTC
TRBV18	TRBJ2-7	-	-	CASSPPSRAKYEQYF	TGTGCCAGCTCACCTCCCAGCAGGGCCAAATACGAGCAGTACTTC
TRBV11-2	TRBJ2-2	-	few	CASSSGVMNTGELFF	TGTGCCAGCAGCTCAGGGGTGATGAACACCGGGGAGCTGTTTTTT
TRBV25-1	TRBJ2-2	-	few	CASSEYTVRAGELFF	TGTGCCAGCAGTGAATATACGGTCAGGGCCGGGGAGCTGTTTTTT
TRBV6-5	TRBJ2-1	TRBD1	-	CASSYRGRPLGNEQFF	TGTGCCAGCAGTTACAGGGGGCGACCCTTGGGAAATGAGCAGTTCTTC
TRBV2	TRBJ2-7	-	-	CASRVTSGGVYEQYF	TGTGCCAGCAGGGTCACTAGTGGCGGCGTCTACGAGCAGTACTTC
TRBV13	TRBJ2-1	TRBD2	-	CASSLVRLAGGNEQFF	TGTGCCAGCAGCTTAGTTCGGCTAGCGGGGGGCAATGAGCAGTTCTTC
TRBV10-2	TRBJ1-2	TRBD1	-	CASTPTGDYGYTF	TGCGCCAGCACCCCCACAGGGGACTATGGCTACACCTTC
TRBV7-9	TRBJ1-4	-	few	CASSPGMAEKLFF	TGTGCCAGCAGTCCGGGGATGGCTGAAAAACTGTTTTTT
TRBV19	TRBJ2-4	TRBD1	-	CASSEGTGGAKNIQYF	TGTGCCAGTAGCGAAGGGACAGGGGGGGCCAAAAACATTCAGTACTTC
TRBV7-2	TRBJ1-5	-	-	CASSLQGYQPQHF	TGTGCCAGCAGCCTACAGGGCTACCAGCCCCAGCATTTT
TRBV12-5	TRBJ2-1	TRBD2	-	CASGFTSGGDNEQFF	TGTGCTAGTGGTTTTACTAGCGGGGGGGACAATGAGCAGTTCTTC
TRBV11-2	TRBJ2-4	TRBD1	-	CASSLGTGEAKNIQYF	TGTGCCAGCAGCCTCGGGACAGGCGAAGCCAAAAACATTCAGTACTTC
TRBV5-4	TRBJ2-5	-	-	CASSPSYGHRAGETQYF	TGTGCCAGCAGCCCGTCATACGGGCACCGGGCAGGGGAGACCCAGTACTTC
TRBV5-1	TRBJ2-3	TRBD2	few	CASSLVVRGGVSDTQYF	TGCGCCAGCAGCTTGGTTGTTCGGGGGGGCGTGTCAGATACGCAGTATTTT
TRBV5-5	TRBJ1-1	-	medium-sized	CASSRRWTENMNTEAFF	TGTGCCAGCAGCCGACGATGGACAGAGAATATGAACACTGAAGCTTTCTTT
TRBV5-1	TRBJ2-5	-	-	CASSGGTHVETQYF	TGCGCCAGCAGCGGCGGGACGCACGTAGAGACCCAGTACTTC
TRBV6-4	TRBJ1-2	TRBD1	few	CASSDRTGGYYGYTF	TGTGCCAGCAGTGACCGGACAGGGGGCTACTATGGCTACACCTTC
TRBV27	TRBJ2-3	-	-	CATRERRPTDTQYF	TGTGCCACGAGGGAGCGGCGCCCCACAGATACGCAGTATTTT
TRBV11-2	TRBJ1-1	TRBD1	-	CASSSGQGVYTEAFF	TGTGCCAGCAGCTCGGGACAGGGGGTATACACTGAAGCTTTCTTT
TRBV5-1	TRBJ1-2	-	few	CASSSGGLNYGYTF	TGCGCCAGCAGCTCGGGAGGACTAAACTATGGCTACACCTTC
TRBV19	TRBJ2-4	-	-	CASGVQGSRTPPQYF	TGTGCCAGTGGGGTGCAAGGGTCACGGACTCCCCCTCAGTACTTC
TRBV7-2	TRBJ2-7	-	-	CASSRDFRATEQYF	TGTGCCAGCAGCCGGGACTTTCGGGCTACCGAGCAGTACTTC
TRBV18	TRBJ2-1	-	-	CASSPRIQQINEQFF	TGTGCCAGCTCACCACGAATACAGCAAATTAATGAGCAGTTCTTC
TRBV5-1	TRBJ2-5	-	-	CASSLAGGETQYF	TGCGCCAGCAGCTTGGCCGGGGGAGAGACCCAGTACTTC
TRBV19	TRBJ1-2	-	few	CASSIGWRAPYGYTF	TGTGCCAGTAGTATAGGGTGGAGGGCCCCCTATGGCTACACCTTC
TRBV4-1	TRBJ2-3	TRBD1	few	CASSKTGGLDTQYF	TGTGCCAGCAGCAAAACAGGGGGGCTAGATACGCAGTATTTT
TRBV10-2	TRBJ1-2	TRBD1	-	CATKMIEQGIGYTF	TGCGCCACCAAAATGATTGAACAGGGGATCGGCTACACCTTC
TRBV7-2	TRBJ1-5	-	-	CASSLDQGAQHF	TGTGCCAGCAGCTTAGACCAGGGTGCCCAGCATTTT
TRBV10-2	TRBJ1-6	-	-	CASSESEHSMRSGSPLHF	TGCGCCAGCAGTGAGTCGGAGCACTCTATGCGTTCCGGTTCACCCCTCCACTTT
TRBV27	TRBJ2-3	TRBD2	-	CASSFQRGGVEQYF	TGTGCCAGCAGTTTCCAGCGGGGGGGCGTGGAGCAGTATTTT